These 9 T cell receptor beta chains originate from one sample sequenced in a study of regulatory T cells in long-lasting Graves disease. As to time point: newly diagnosed GD, antithyroid drugs for less than 3 months. Extracted PBMC RNA gave rise to the TCR library. Through Arm-PCR of CDR3 regions and iRepertoire HTBI primers, TCR beta libraries were built. Via MiXCR, TCRdb re-called the multiplex PCR reads, giving one row per CDR3 protein. Of roughly 500,000 distinct CDR3 sequences listed, about 14% are singletons. The same data also went into a second study, on T cells in Graves' hyperthyroidism and ophthalmopathy.

The sample in question was peripheral blood mononuclear cells (PBMCs), obtained at new diagnosis, from a patient treated with antithyroid drugs. The receptors derive from a woman in her 50s with Graves disease.

Ten or more counts support this clonotype. CDR3 sequence reads: CSASKLAETQETQYF. CDR3 DNA sequence: TGCAGTGCTAGTAAACTAGCGGAGACACAAGAGACCCAGTACTTC. This chain joins TRBV20-1 and TRBJ2-5; TRBD2 matches at 8 bases. CDR1 is DFQATT and CDR2 is SNEGSKA in the germline V gene (reference sequence). The length of the CDR3 is 15 residues. Unmatched junction bases numbered 8, after V lost 3 bases and J lost 2 bases.

The sample holds many counts of this clonotype. The chain combines TRBV24-1 with TRBJ2-5; TRBD1 matches 8 bases. The CDR3 totals 16 residues. The junction had 6 bases not matched to a gene; V was cut back by 1 base and J by 3 bases. Germline CDR1 is KGHDR and CDR2 is SFDVKD. The CDR3 DNA sequence: TGTGCCACCAGTGATTTCGGGACAGGAGGCGAAGAGACCCAGTACTTC. It yields the protein CATSDFGTGGEETQYF.

The table lists this clonotype with a few counts. This chain connects TRBV4-2 to TRBJ1-5; weak D call: TRBD1 (6 bases). Germline CDR1 reads LGHNA; CDR2 reads YNFKEQ. V lost 1 base, J lost 7 bases, and 17 bases lay in between. The CDR3 has 16 residues. For the CDR3, the DNA is TGTGCCAGCAGCCAAGGAGAACAGGGTCCCACACAGCCCCAGCATTTT. Translated: CASSQGEQGPTQPQHF.

This clonotype was seen more than once but under ten times. This sequence joins TRBV7-3 and TRBJ2-1; 11 bases match TRBD2. Germline CDR1 is SGHTA and CDR2 is FQGTGA. The V and J ends lost 1 base and 7 bases, in that order; junction bases with no gene match: 6. The CDR3 length is 16 residues. CDR3 in amino acids: CASSLRASGRPNEQFF. The CDR3 DNA sequence: TGTGCCAGCAGCTTAAGGGCTAGCGGGAGGCCGAATGAGCAGTTCTTC. The entire variable domain, with the rest obtained from reference TRBV7-3 and TRBJ2-1, is as follows: GAGVSQTPSNKVTEKGKYVELRCDPISGHTALYWYRQSLGQGPEFLIYFQGTGAADDSGLPNDRFFAVRPEGSVSTLKIQRTERGDSAVYLCASSLRASGRPNEQFFGPGTRLTVL.

The V gene is TRBV7-9, the J gene TRBJ2-7; 8 bases map to TRBD1. Germline CDR1 and CDR2: SEHNR and FQNEAQ (reference sequence). V lost 8 bases and J lost 6; bases outside the gene matches: 9. This CDR3 comprises 13 residues. The CDR3 sequence: CASVTGQAGEQYF. The CDR3, as DNA: TGTGCCAGCGTAACGGGACAGGCTGGCGAGCAGTACTTC.

This clonotype was recorded at least ten times. The V and J genes are TRBV10-3 and TRBJ2-1; the match to TRBD1 covers 7 bases. Trimming took 6 bases from V and 8 from J; bases not matched to a gene: 16. Germline V gene sequence: CDR1 ENHRY, CDR2 SYGVKD. The CDR3 spans 16 residues. As DNA, the CDR3 is TGTGCCATCAGGGGCAGACAGGGCCCCCCCGGCGATGAGCAGTTCTTC. Translation gives CAIRGRQGPPGDEQFF.

This clonotype is labeled as large. The V gene is TRBV18, the J gene TRBJ2-7, with 12 bases fitting TRBD2. V was clipped by 0 bases and J by 6 bases; unmatched bases: 0. Germline CDR1 KGHSH, CDR2 LQKENI. CDR3 length: 14 amino acids. The DNA for the CDR3 is TGTGCCAGCTCACCACCGGGACTAGCGGGCGAGCAGTACTTC. Its translation is CASSPPGLAGEQYF.

Note on this clonotype: A far larger clone is only one base removed, so a read error is likely. The J gene is TRBJ2-1, the V gene TRBV28, with 9 bases lining up with TRBD2. The CDR3 is made up of 15 amino acids. The V gene end was trimmed by 2 bases and the J gene end by 10 bases; junction bases not matched to a gene: 9. CDR1 is MDHEN, CDR2 SYDVKM, per germline. CDR3 protein: CASSLIGTSSYEQFF. The CDR3 nucleotides read TGTGCCAGCAGTTTAATAGGGACTAGCAGCTACGAGCAGTTCTTC.

The chain links TRBV18 to TRBJ2-1; no clear D gene. Trimming pared 0 bases from V and 3 bases from J, leaving 9 bases between. Germline-derived CDR1 and CDR2 are KGHSH and LQKENI. The CDR3 is made up of 15 amino acids. The chain's CDR3 is CASSPPSLIYNEQFF. The CDR3 coding sequence is TGTGCCAGCTCACCACCGAGTTTGATCTACAATGAGCAGTTCTTC.